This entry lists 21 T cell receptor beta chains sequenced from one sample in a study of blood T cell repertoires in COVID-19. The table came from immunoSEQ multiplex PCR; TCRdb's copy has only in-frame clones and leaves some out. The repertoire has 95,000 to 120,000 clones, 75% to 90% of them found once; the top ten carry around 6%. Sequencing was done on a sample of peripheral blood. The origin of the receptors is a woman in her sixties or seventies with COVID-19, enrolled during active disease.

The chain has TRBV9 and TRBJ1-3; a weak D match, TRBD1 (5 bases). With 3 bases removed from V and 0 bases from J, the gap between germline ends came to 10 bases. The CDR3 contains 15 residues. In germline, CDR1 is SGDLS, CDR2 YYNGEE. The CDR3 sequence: CASSAGLNSGNTIYF. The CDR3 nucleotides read TGTGCCAGCAGCGCGGGACTGAACTCTGGAAACACCATATATTTT.

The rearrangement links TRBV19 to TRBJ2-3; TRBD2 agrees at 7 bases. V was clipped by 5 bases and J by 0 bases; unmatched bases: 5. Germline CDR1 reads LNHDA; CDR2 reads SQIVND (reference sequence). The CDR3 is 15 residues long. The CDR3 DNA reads TGTGCCAGTAGTCGGCTAGCGGCCAGCACAGATACGCAGTATTTT. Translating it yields CASSRLAASTDTQYF.

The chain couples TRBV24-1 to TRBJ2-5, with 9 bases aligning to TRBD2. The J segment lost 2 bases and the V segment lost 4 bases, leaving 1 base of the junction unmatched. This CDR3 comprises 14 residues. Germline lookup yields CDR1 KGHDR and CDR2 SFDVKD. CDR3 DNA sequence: TGTGCCACCAGTGAGCTAGCGGGGCAAGAGACCCAGTACTTC. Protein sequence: CATSELAGQETQYF.

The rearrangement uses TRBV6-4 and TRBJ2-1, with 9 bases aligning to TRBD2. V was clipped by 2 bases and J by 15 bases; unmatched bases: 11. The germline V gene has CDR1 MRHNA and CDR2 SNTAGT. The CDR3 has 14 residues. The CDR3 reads CASSDRPSGGPRFF. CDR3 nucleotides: TGTGCCAGCAGTGACCGACCCAGCGGGGGGCCGCGGTTCTTC.

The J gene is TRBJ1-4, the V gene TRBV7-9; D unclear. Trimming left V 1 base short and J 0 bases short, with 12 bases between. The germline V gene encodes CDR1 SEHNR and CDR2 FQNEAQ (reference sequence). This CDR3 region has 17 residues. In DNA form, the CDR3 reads TGTGCCAGCAGCTTAGTTGAATCCCTACCAACTAATGAAAAACTGTTTTTT. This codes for CASSLVESLPTNEKLFF.

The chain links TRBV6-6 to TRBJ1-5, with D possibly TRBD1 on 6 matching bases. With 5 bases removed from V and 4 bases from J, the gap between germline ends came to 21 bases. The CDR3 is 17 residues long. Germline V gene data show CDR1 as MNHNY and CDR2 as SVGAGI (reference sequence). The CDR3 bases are TGTGCCAGCAGTCATGGGGCGGGGGCCGACAGGAATCAGCCCCAGCATTTT. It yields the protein CASSHGAGADRNQPQHF.

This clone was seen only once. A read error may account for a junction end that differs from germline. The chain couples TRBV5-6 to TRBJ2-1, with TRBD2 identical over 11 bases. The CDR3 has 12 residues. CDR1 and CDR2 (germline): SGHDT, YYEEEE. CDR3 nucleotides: TGTGCCAGCAGCTCAGTAGCGGGGGGGCACGTCTTC. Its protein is CASSSVAGGHVF.

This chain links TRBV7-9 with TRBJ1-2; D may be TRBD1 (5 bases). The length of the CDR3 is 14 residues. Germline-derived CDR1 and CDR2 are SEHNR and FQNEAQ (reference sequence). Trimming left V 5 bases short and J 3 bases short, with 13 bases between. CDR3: CASSPTGFHYGYTF. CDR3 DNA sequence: TGTGCCAGCAGCCCCACAGGATTTCACTATGGCTACACCTTC.

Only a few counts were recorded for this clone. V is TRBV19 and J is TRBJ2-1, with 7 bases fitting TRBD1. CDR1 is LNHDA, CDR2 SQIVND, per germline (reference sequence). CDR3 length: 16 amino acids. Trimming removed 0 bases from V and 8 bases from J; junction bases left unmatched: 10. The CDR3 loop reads CASSIDGTALGDEQFF. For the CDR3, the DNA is TGTGCCAGTAGTATAGACGGGACAGCTCTGGGCGATGAGCAGTTCTTC.

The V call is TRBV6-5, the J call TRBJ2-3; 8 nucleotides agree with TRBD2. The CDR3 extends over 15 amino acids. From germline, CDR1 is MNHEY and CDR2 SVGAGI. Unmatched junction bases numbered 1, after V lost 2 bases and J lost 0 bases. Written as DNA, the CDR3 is TGTGCCAGCAGTTACGTAGCGGGGAGCACAGATACGCAGTATTTT. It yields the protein CASSYVAGSTDTQYF.

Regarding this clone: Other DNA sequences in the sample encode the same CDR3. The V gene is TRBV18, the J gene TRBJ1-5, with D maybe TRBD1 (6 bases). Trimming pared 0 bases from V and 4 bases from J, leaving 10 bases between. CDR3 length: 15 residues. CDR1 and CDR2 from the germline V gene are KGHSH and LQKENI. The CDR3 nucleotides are TGTGCCAGCTCACCACCAGGGGGAGGGAATCAGCCCCAGCATTTT. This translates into CASSPPGGGNQPQHF.

The CDR3 sequence: CASTGTDGYGYTF. The CDR3 bases are TGCGCCAGCACGGGGACAGACGGCTATGGCTACACCTTC. The V and J genes are TRBV5-1 and TRBJ1-2, with TRBD1 identical over 7 bases. Looked up from germline, CDR1 is SGHRS and CDR2 is YFSETQ. This CDR3 is built from 13 residues. V dropped 6 bases and J dropped 4; count of bases not matched to a gene: 6.

CDR3 nucleotides: TGTGCCTGGAGGGAGCGGGGTAGCGTCTTCGATGAGCAGTTCTTC. Amino acids: CAWRERGSVFDEQFF. The genes are TRBV30 and TRBJ2-1; TRBD2 agrees at 7 bases. The J segment lost 8 bases and the V segment lost 3 bases, leaving 13 bases of the junction unmatched. CDR1 GTSNPN and CDR2 SVGIG come from the germline V gene (reference sequence). CDR3 length equals 15 residues.

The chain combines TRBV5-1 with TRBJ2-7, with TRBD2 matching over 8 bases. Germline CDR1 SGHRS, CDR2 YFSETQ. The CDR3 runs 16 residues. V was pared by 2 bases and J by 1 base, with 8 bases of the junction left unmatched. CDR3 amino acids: CASSFVAGSESYEQYF. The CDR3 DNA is TGCGCCAGCAGCTTCGTAGCGGGGTCCGAGTCCTACGAGCAGTACTTC.

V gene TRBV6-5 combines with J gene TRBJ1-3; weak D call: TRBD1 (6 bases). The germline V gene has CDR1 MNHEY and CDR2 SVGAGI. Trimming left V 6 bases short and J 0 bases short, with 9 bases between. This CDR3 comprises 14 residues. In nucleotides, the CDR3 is TGTGCCAGCAGACAGGGTTACTCTGGAAACACCATATATTTT. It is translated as CASRQGYSGNTIYF.

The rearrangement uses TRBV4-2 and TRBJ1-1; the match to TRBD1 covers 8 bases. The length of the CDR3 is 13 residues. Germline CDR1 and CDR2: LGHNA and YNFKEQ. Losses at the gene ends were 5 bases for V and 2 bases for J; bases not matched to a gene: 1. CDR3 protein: CASSTGGNTEAFF. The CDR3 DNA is TGTGCCAGCAGCACAGGGGGAAACACTGAAGCTTTCTTT.

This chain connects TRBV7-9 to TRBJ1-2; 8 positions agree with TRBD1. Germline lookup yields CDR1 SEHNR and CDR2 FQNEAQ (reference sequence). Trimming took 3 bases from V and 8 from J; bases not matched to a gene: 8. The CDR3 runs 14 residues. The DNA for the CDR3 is TGTGCCAGCAGCTTTACGGACAGGGCCTGGGGCTACACCTTC. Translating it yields CASSFTDRAWGYTF.

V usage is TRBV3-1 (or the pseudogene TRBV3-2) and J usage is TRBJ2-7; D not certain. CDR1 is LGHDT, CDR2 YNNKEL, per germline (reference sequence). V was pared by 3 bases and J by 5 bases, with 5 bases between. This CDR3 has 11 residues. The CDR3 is CASSQWHEQYF. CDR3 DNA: TGTGCCAGCAGCCAGTGGCACGAGCAGTACTTC.

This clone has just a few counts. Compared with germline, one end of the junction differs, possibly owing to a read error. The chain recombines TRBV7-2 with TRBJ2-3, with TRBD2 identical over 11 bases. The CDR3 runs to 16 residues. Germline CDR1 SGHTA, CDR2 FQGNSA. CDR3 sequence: CASSVAGGPRTDTQYF. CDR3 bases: TGTGCCAGCAGCGTAGCGGGGGGGCCACGCACAGATACGCAGTATTTT.

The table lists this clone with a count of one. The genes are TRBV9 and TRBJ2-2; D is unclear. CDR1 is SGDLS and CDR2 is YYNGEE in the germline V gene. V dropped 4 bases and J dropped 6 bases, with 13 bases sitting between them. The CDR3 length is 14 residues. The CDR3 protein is CASSPGVQPGELFF. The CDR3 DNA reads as TGTGCCAGCAGCCCAGGCGTGCAGCCCGGGGAGCTGTTTTTT.

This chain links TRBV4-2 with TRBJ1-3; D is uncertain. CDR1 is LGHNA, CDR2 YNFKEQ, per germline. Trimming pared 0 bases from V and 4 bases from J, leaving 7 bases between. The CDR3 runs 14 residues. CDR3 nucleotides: TGTGCCAGCAGCCAAGATCGTAGAGGAAACACCATATATTTT. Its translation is CASSQDRRGNTIYF.